This TCR beta chain was identified in a study of Ad26.COV2.S vaccination and SARS-CoV-2 variants (dated by TCRdb to the early 2020s). Some background on the complete study: Donors in the vaccine arm were drawn from COV1001, a multicentre, randomized, double-blind, placebo-controlled phase I-IIa trial testing Ad26.COV2.S in healthy adults. TCRbeta repertoire sequencing was used to assess the specificity and breadth of SARS-CoV-2-reactive T cell receptors after Ad26.COV2.S vaccination. A total of some 30 samples were included in the TCR-sequenced set, comprising 19 Ad26.COV2.S vaccine recipients, 5 placebo recipients and 8 SARS-CoV-2 convalescent individuals. Dosing of Ad26.COV2.S was intramuscular, at either 5x10^10 or 1x10^11 viral particles, delivered as one shot or as two shots spaced 56 days apart. Investigators did not know the trial group allocation while performing experiments and assessing outcomes. Trial participants were randomized into five groups of five: low-dose or high-dose Ad26.COV2.S given once or twice, or placebo on both occasions.

As to this clone: No antigen is known for it. No much larger clone exists at a distance of one base, and base qualities are not known.

Overall study results and their limits: Vaccine and placebo recipients had comparable non-spike TCR breadth, which fits with the vaccine containing only spike. Comparing responses between vaccine doses or regimens was not something the study was powered to do. After vaccination, substantial breadth of spike-specific CD8+ and CD4+ T cell responses was reported. According to the authors, total T cell responses may have been underestimated by the TCR breadth and depth analyses. Higher spike-specific TCR breadth was observed in Ad26.COV2.S recipients than in placebo recipients (P = 0.0014).

The immunoSEQ Assay was the method used to sequence TCRbeta CDR3 regions. After extraction, genomic DNA underwent amplification by bias-controlled multiplex PCR, followed by high-throughput sequencing. Per the source publication's procedure: To quantify the absolute abundance of each unique TCRbeta CDR3 region, sequences were collapsed and filtered. T cell fraction was estimated by normalization of TCRbeta template counts to usable DNA, with usable DNA being measured through amplification of reference genes present in all nucleated cells. Repertoire TCRs were annotated as SARS-CoV-2-specific when V gene, CDR3 amino acid sequence and J gene were exactly matched to a known reactive TCR set. The reference SARS-CoV-2 TCR set was derived from MIRA and filtered for enrichment in COVID-19-positive ImmuneCODE repertoires, a step that removed public or cross-reactive TCRs. Based on the MIRA antigens, annotated TCRs were further analysed at the level of specific ORF or position within ORF. Depth was the summed frequency of annotated unique rearrangements, while breadth was defined as annotated unique rearrangements over total unique productive rearrangements. Two-sided Wilcoxon rank-sum tests were applied when comparing TCR breadth between groups. Here the immuneACCESS table is served through TCRdb, limited to in-frame sequences with V and J called. Missing clones are a known gap in these copies; in checked studies unresolved V genes cover under half, and the rest lacks a known reason. From that table come the V and J calls and clone size; the DNA was used to work out D and trimming. Within this sample are hundreds of thousands of clones, with 88% of them counted one time only. 5.5% to 7% of the sample is in the top ten clones.

The treatment or condition label of this sample denotes: around 19 received Ad26.COV2.S at low or high dose, single or two shots; roughly five received placebo; per-sample allocation not given. For vaccine and placebo recipients, repertoires were sequenced using samples collected on day 63 after the first injection. In Cohort 1b, about two dozen adults aged 18-55 years were enrolled at a single site in Boston, USA, between 29 July and 7 August 2020. As a vaccine, Ad26.COV2.S was a replication-incompetent adenovirus type 26 vector that expressed a prefusion-stabilized SARS-CoV-2 spike protein derived from the original Wuhan strain. Relative to germline, V is 5 bases shorter and J is 3 bases shorter, with 11 bases between their ends. The CDR3 measures 14 amino acids from cysteine to phenylalanine. Of all the DNA, just the CDR3 is kept, 42 bases in frame from base 1. For CDR1 and CDR2, the germline V gene (reference sequence) lists GTSNPN and SVGIG.

The rearrangement combines TRBV30 with TRBJ2-6; TRBD1 might be the D gene, on 6 matching bases. This sequence was found in a person aged 18-65 years who received the Ad26.COV2.S COVID-19 vaccine or a placebo. The input for sequencing was peripheral blood, taken in a trial of Ad26.COV2.S vaccine versus placebo. The DNA reads TGTGCCTGGTTCACAGGGCATGGGGCCAACGTCCTGACTTTC. Its protein reads: CAWFTGHGANVLTF.